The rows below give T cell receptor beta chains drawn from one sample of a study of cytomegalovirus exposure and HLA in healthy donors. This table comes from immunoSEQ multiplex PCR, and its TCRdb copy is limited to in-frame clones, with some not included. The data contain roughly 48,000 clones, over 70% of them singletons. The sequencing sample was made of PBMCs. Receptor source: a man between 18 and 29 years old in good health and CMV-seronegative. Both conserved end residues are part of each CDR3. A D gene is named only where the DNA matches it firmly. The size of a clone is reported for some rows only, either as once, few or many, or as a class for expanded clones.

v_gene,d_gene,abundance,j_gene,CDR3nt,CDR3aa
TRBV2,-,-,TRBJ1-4,TGTGCCAGCAGCCGAATCCGGGACTTTAATGAAAAACTGTTTTTT,CASSRIRDFNEKLFF
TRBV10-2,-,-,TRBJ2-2,TGCGCCAGCAGGGACCATGCGGGGTTGAACACCGGGGAGCTGTTTTTT,CASRDHAGLNTGELFF
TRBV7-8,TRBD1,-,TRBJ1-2,TGTGCCAGCAGCCCCCAAACAGGGGGCGGCGGCTACACCTTC,CASSPQTGGGGYTF
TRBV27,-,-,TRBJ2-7,TGTGCCAGCAGTTTAAGCAGGGCCTCCTACGAGCAGTACTTC,CASSLSRASYEQYF
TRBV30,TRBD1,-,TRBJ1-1,TGTGCCTTGAGGGGGCGCGACACTGAAGCTTTCTTT,CALRGRDTEAFF
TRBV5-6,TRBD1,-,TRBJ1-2,TGTGCCAGCAGCCCTGGACAGGGTGCGGGTGGCTACACCTTC,CASSPGQGAGGYTF
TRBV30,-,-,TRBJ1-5,TGTGCCTGGAGTGTACTTACGGGTAGCAATCAGCCCCAGCATTTT,CAWSVLTGSNQPQHF
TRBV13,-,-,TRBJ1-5,TGTGCCAGCAGCCCCAGGGGCGGTCAGCCCCAGCATTTT,CASSPRGGQPQHF
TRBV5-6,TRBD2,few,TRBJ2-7,TGTGCCAGCAGCGTGACTAGCGGGAGGGACCAGCAGTACTTC,CASSVTSGRDQQYF
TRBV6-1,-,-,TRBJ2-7,TGTGCCAGCAGTAAGACATTCGAGCAGTACTTC,CASSKTFEQYF
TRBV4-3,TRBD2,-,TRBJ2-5,TGCGCCAGCAGCCGGACTAGCGGGACGCCGGGAGAGACCCAGTACTTC,CASSRTSGTPGETQYF
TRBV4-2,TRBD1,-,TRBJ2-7,TGTGCCAGCAGCCGATCGACAGGGGAAGGCTACGAGCAGTACTTC,CASSRSTGEGYEQYF
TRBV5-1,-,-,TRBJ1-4,TGCGCCAGCAGCTTCTACGGCGGCGGCGCACAGGCAACTAATGAAAAACTGTTTTTT,CASSFYGGGAQATNEKLFF
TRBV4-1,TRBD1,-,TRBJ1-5,TGCGCCAGCAGCCTACCGGGACAGGGGATGGGAGGGTTATTCCAGCCCCAGCATTTT,CASSLPGQGMGGLFQPQHF
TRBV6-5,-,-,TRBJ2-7,TGTGCCAGCAGTTATTTCGGGGGAAGCGAGCAGTACTTC,CASSYFGGSEQYF
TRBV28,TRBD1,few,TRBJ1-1,TGTGCCAGCAGTATTACAGGGGGCAACAGACAAGCTTTCTTT,CASSITGGNRQAFF
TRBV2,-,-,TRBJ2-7,TGTGCCAGCAGTGCCGCCTACGAGCAGTACTTC,CASSAAYEQYF
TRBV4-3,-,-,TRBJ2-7,TGCGCCAGCAGCCAGTGGGATAGCGGCCCCTACGAGCAGTACTTC,CASSQWDSGPYEQYF
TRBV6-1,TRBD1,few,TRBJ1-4,TGTGCCAGCAGGCAGGGGGCAACTAATGAAAAACTGTTTTTT,CASRQGATNEKLFF
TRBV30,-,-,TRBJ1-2,TGTGCCTGGAGTTCGACAGACTTCTACTATGGCTACACCTTC,CAWSSTDFYYGYTF
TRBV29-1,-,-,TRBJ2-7,TGCAGCGCCACGGGACAAAGAGACTCCTACGAGCAGTACTTC,CSATGQRDSYEQYF
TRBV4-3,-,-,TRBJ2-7,TGCGCCAGCAGCCAAGAAGCGTTGGAGGGAGGGGGTCCCTACGAGCAGTACTTC,CASSQEALEGGGPYEQYF
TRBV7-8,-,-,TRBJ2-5,TGTGCCAGCAGCCGTGACAGGTACCAAGAGACCCAGTACTTC,CASSRDRYQETQYF
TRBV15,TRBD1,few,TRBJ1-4,TGTGCCACTGAAAACCGGGACAGCGGGAGGAAAACGGTGTTTTTT,CATENRDSGRKTVFF
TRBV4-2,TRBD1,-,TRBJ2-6,TGTGCCAGCAGCCAACTGAAGGGGCAGGGGGCTGGGGCCAACGTCCTGACTTTC,CASSQLKGQGAGANVLTF
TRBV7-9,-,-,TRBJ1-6,TGTGCCAGCAGCTTGCCGGAAGCGTCGCTAAATTCACCCCTCCACTTT,CASSLPEASLNSPLHF
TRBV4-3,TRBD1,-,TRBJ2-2,TGCGCCAGCAGCCAAGATTCAGGGGGCGTCAACACCGGGGAGCTGTTTTTT,CASSQDSGGVNTGELFF
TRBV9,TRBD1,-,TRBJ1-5,TGTGCCAGCAGCGTCACCGGACAGGGGGCGCAGCCCCAGCATTTT,CASSVTGQGAQPQHF